This entry lists 5 T cell receptor beta chains sequenced from one sample in a study of molecular identifiers for immune sequencing clone quantification. TCRdb re-called the PCR reads through MiXCR, storing one row per CDR3 protein. The sample lists approximately 35,000 distinct CDR3 sequences, about a fifth seen once, with more than 0.9% in the top ten. Sequencing input: naive CD8+ T cells from blood, with Jurkat cell RNA spiked in. As for subset: FACS-sorted CD8+CD4-CCR7+CD45RA+ naive T cells. The receptors come from a human donor in good health. Some libraries in this study had Jurkat cell RNA spiked in.

This clonotype came up once. Possible read error: a much larger clone is one base away. The chain recombines TRBV3-1 with TRBJ2-3; possibly TRBD2 for D (5 bases). The CDR3 covers 14 residues. Germline assignment: CDR1 LGHDT and CDR2 YNNKEL (reference sequence). The CDR3 reads CVSSQDMLADSQYF. DNA for the CDR3: TGTGTCAGCAGCCAAGATATGCTAGCAGATTCTCAGTATTTT.

This clonotype has a count of ten or more. The rearrangement links TRBV19 to TRBJ1-5, with D tentatively TRBD1 (6 bases). This CDR3 is 14 amino acids long. Germline-derived CDR1 and CDR2 are LNHDA and SQIVND (reference sequence). V gave up 0 bases and J gave up 12 bases, with 15 bases separating them. The CDR3 coding sequence is TGTGCCAGTAGTATAGATAATGGGCAGGGGCTCCAGCATTTT. It yields the protein CASSIDNGQGLQHF.

About this clonotype itself: This may be a read error: a much more frequent sequence differs by one nucleotide. This sequence joins TRBV7-9 and TRBJ1-1; no firm D call. This CDR3 comprises 13 residues. Germline V CDR1 and CDR2: SEHNR, FQNEAQ (reference sequence). DNA for the CDR3: TGTGCCGGCAGCTTAAGCTCGCCACCTGAAGCTTTCTTT. Amino acids: CAGSLSSPPEAFF.

V usage is TRBV7-9 and J usage is TRBJ2-1; no firm D call. This CDR3 has 17 amino acids. Per germline, CDR1 SEHNR and CDR2 FQNEAQ (reference sequence). Trimming stripped 8 bases from V and 6 bases from J, with 26 bases between. CDR3 in amino acids: CASGSSAVPIETNEQFF. In DNA form, the CDR3 reads TGTGCCAGCGGTAGTTCCGCAGTACCCATCGAAACCAATGAGCAGTTCTTC.

Concerning this clonotype itself: This likely comes from a read error, as the CDR3 has no conserved phenylalanine or tryptophan at its end. V usage is TRBV9 and J usage is TRBJ2-3, with 12 bases fitting TRBD2. Germline V lookup: CDR1 SGDLS, CDR2 YYNGEE. The ends lost 0 bases at V and 1 base at J; junction bases unmatched: 3. The CDR3 totals 17 residues. The CDR3 DNA sequence: TGTGCCAGCAGCGTAGTTGGGACTAGCGGGCGCACAGATACGCAGTATCTT. This encodes CASSVVGTSGRTDTQYL.